Detailed here is one T cell receptor (beta chain). As processed by the authors: Amplification with reference gene primers provided the estimates of nucleated cell counts. Method: immunoSEQ multiplex PCR; TCRdb's copy keeps in-frame clones and lacks some. The V and J calls and clone size are taken from that table; D and trimming were inferred from the DNA. The table shows approximately 75,000 clones, with around 80% occurring only once. The sample comes from a study of blood T cell repertoires in COVID-19. At the level of the study: Samples taken during acute and convalescent COVID-19 were collected in the United States, Italy and Spain. T cells, B-cell-depleted T cells, or PBMCs supplied cDNA or gDNA.

This CDR3 contains 15 residues. CDR1 LNHDA and CDR2 SQIVND come from the germline V gene (reference sequence). Trimming cost V 1 base and J 2 bases, with 9 bases left between them. Sequenced input: peripheral blood. This TCR came from a woman in her forties or fifties with acute or convalescent COVID-19. The gene calls are TRBV19 and TRBJ2-4, with a tentative D call TRBD1 (5 bases). CDR3 DNA: TGTGCCAGTAGTATAGTTAGGGGCCCCAAAAACATTCAGTACTTC. Residues: CASSIVRGPKNIQYF.